This T cell receptor beta chain was sequenced in a study of post-analysis software for immune sequencing data (dated by TCRdb to 2013 to 2016). At the level of the whole study: Relapsing-remitting, secondary progressive and progressive-relapsing multiple sclerosis were recorded as disease courses, and subtype annotation was lacking for some patients. A subset of samples was prepared in parallel using single-end sample barcoding, then pooled and co-amplified after Illumina adapter ligation. Patient repertoires were compared against 11 previously published healthy control repertoires from donors aged roughly 6 to 26 years.

In this sample, this clonotype turned up a few times. Its antigen remains undetermined. It has no much larger one-base neighbor in the sample; base qualities were not kept. CDR1 and CDR2 were assigned from the germline V gene as SQVTM and ANQGSEA. Here V drops 4 bases and J drops 2 bases, and the junction holds 23 bases not matched to any gene. From the cysteine through the phenylalanine, the CDR3 covers 21 amino acids. Here the CDR3 DNA is all that survives: 63 bases in frame from base 1. Libraries were prepared through PCR. Sequencing used an Illumina HiSeq 2500. To reduce PCR and sequencing biases, unique molecular identifiers were built into the TCR beta cDNA libraries. Every 1 to 10 million input T cells yielded about 500,000 cDNA molecules, meaning each molecule approximated one T cell. The same protocol used for the earlier healthy control dataset was applied to prepare and sequence the patient libraries. Within a given batch, samples were prepared together, multiplexed and sequenced on the same HiSeq lane. The authors processed their data as follows. MIGEC was used to process the raw barcoded reads, and molecular identifier groups with only a single read were discarded before consensus assembly and CDR3 extraction. Clonotype tables were post-analysed with VDJtools, normalizing diversity by down-sampling all datasets to the smallest sample size. To correct batch-related cross-sample contamination, repertoire overlap clustering matched CDR3 amino acid sequences but not nucleotide sequences. TCRdb itself trimmed the public reads at Q25 with fastp, ran MiXCR and retained productive beta chains. Here each entry gathers all rows of one CDR3 protein and keeps the most common genes and DNA. TCRdb, not the original authors, processed these V and J calls. This sample holds around 700,000 distinct CDR3 sequences; more than 50% were observed only once. 11% of the sample belongs to the ten largest clones.

TCR beta repertoires were profiled from peripheral blood of some 13 young patients with multiple sclerosis to demonstrate the VDJtools post-analysis software. The multiple sclerosis patients were children and adolescents ranging in age from roughly 6 to 16 years. Results and caveats for the whole study, not just this receptor: Patients showed significantly higher frequencies than controls for a handful of TRBV segments, among them TRBV5-6, TRBV5-1 and TRBV20-1. Compared with controls, multiple sclerosis patients had significantly lower normalized Chao1 diversity, a finding suggesting substantial peripheral T-cell clonal expansion. Direct clustering with F measure showed strong co-clustering of samples prepared in the same batch, prompting a batch-effect correction. The control group was slightly older than the multiple sclerosis patient group.

This clonotype was sampled from a girl aged 2-10 years with multiple sclerosis. The sample comprised blood. The chain links TRBV29-1 with TRBJ2-7, with 13 middle bases fitting TRBD2. The base sequence is TGCAGCGTTGCCGGGGTGGAGGGGAGAACTGCCGGGACTAGCGGGGCCTACGAGCAGTACTTC. Its amino acids are CSVAGVEGRTAGTSGAYEQYF.